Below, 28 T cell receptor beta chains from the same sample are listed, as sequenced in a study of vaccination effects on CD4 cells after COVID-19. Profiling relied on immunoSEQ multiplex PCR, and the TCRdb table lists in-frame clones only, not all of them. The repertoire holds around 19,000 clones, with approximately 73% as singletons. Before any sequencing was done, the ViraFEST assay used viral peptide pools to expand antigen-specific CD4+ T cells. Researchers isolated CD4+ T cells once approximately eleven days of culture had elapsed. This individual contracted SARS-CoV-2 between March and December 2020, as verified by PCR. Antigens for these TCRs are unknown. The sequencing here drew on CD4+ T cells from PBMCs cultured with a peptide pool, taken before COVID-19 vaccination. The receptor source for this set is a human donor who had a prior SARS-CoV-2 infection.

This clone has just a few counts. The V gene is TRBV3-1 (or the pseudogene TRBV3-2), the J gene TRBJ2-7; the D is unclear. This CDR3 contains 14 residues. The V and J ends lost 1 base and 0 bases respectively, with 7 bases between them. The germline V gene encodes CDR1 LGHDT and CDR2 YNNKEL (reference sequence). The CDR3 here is CASSQVSNSYEQYF. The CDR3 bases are TGTGCCAGCAGCCAAGTATCGAACTCCTACGAGCAGTACTTC.

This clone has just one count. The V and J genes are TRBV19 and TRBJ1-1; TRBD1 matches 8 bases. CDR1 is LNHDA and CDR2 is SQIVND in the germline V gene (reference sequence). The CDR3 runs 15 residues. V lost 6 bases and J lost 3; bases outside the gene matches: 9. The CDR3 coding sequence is TGTGCCAGTAGATCAACAGGGGGTGGACACACTGAAGCTTTCTTT. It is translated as CASRSTGGGHTEAFF.

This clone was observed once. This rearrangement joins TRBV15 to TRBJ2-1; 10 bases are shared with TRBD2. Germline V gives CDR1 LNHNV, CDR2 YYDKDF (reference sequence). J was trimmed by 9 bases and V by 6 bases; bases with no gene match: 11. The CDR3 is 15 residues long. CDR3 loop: CATSGPAGGPVEQFF. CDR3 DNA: TGTGCCACCAGTGGGCCAGCGGGAGGGCCGGTTGAGCAGTTCTTC.

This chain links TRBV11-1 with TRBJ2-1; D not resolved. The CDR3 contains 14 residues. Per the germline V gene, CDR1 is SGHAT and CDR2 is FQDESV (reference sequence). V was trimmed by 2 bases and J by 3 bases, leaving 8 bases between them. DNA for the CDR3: TGTGCCAGCAGCTTAAGAGACATCTACAATGAGCAGTTCTTC. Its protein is CASSLRDIYNEQFF.

This CDR3 reads CASSRLVVGSRDEQFF. CDR3 bases: TGTGCCAGCAGCCGCCTTGTAGTTGGGAGTCGTGATGAGCAGTTCTTC. The rearrangement uses TRBV9 and TRBJ2-1, with D maybe TRBD2 (5 bases). Germline values: CDR1 SGDLS, CDR2 YYNGEE. Trimming cost V 4 bases and J 8 bases, with 22 bases left between them. CDR3 length: 16 residues.

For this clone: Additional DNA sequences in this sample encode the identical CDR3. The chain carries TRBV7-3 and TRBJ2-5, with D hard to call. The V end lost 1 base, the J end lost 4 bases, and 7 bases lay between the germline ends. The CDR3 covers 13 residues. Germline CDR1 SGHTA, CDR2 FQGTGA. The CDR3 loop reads CASSLSLGETQYF. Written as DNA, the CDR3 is TGTGCCAGCAGCTTAAGCCTGGGAGAGACCCAGTACTTC. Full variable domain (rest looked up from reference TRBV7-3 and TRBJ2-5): GAGVSQTPSNKVTEKGKYVELRCDPISGHTALYWYRQSLGQGPEFLIYFQGTGAADDSGLPNDRFFAVRPEGSVSTLKIQRTERGDSAVYLCASSLSLGETQYFGPGTRLLVL.

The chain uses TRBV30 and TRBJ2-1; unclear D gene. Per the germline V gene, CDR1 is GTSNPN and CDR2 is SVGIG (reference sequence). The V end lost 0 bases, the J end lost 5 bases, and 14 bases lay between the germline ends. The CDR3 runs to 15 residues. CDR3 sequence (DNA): TGTGCCTGGAGTGTAAGAAGGCTATCGGACAATGAGCAGTTCTTC. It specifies CAWSVRRLSDNEQFF.

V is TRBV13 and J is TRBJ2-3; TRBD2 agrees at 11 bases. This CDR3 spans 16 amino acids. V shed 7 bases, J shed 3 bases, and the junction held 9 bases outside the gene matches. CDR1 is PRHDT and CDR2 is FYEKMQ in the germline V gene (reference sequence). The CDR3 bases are TGTGCCAGCACCCTTAGACTAGCGGGAATGACAGATACGCAGTATTTT. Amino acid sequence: CASTLRLAGMTDTQYF.

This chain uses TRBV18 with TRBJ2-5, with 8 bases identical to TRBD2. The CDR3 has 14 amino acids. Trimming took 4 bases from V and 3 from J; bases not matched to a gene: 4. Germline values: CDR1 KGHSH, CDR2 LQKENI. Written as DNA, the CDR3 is TGTGCCAGCTCACAAGCGGGAGCAGAAGAGACCCAGTACTTC. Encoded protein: CASSQAGAEETQYF.

CDR3 in DNA: TGTGCCAGCAGTTTTGGACTGGAAGCTTTCTTT. Translated: CASSFGLEAFF. The chain employs TRBV12-3 or TRBV12-4 and TRBJ1-1; D gene ambiguous. V lost 3 bases to trimming and J lost 8 bases, with 7 bases between them. This CDR3 region has 11 residues.

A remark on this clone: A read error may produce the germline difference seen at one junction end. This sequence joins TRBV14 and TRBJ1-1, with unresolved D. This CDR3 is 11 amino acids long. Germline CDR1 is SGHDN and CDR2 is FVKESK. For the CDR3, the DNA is TGTGCCAGCAGTCAAGGGACTGAAGCTTTCTTT. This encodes CASSQGTEAFF.

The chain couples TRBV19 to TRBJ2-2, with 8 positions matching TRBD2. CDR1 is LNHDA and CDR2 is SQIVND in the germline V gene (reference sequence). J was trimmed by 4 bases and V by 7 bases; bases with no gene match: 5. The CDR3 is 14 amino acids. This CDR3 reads CASNGRAATGELFF. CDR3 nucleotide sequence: TGTGCCAGTAACGGGAGGGCCGCCACCGGGGAGCTGTTTTTT.

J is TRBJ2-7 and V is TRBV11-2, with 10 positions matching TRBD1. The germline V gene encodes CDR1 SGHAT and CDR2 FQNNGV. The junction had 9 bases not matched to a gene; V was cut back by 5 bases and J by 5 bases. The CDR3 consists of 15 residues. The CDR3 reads CASSQKGQGLDEQYF. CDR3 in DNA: TGTGCCAGCAGCCAAAAGGGACAGGGGCTTGACGAGCAGTACTTC.

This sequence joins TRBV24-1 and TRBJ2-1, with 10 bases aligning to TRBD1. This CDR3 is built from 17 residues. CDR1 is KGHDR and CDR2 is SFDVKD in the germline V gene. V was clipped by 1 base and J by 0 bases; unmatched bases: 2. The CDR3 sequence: CATSDFRDRGSYNEQFF. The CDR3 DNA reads TGTGCCACCAGTGATTTCAGGGACAGGGGCTCCTACAATGAGCAGTTCTTC.

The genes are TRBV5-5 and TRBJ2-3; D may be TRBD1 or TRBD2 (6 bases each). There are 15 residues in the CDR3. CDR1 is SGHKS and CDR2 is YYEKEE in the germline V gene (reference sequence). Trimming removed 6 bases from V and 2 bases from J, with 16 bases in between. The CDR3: CASIVRGGFTDTQYF. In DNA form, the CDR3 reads TGTGCCAGCATTGTGAGAGGGGGGTTCACAGATACGCAGTATTTT. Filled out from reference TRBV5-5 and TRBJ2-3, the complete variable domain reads DAGVTQSPTHLIKTRGQQVTLRCSPISGHKSVSWYQQVLGQGPQFIFQYYEKEERGRGNFPDRFSARQFPNYSSELNVNALLLGDSALYLCASIVRGGFTDTQYFGPGTRLTVL.

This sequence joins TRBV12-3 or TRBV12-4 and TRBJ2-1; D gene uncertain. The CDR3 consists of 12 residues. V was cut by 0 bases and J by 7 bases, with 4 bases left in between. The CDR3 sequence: CASSLARNEQFF. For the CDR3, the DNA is TGTGCCAGCAGTTTAGCGAGGAATGAGCAGTTCTTC.

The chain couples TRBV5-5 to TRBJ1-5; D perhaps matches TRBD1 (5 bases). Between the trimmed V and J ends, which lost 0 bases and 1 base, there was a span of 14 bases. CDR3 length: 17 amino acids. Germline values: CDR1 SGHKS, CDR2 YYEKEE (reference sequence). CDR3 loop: CASSLARGVLSNQPQHF. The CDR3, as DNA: TGTGCCAGCAGCTTGGCTCGAGGGGTGTTGAGCAATCAGCCCCAGCATTTT.

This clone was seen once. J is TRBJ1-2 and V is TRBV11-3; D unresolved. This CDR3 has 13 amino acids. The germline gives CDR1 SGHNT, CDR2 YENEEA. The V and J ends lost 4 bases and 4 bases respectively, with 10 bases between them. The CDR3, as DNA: TGTGCCAGCAGCTCCCCCAGTTCCTATGGCTACACCTTC. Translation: CASSSPSSYGYTF.

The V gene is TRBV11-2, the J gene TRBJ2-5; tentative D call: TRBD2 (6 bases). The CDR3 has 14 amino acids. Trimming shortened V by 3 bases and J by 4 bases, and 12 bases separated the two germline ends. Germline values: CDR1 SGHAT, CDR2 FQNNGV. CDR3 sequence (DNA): TGTGCCAGCAGCTTCGGGAGCAGACGAGAGACCCAGTACTTC. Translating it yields CASSFGSRRETQYF. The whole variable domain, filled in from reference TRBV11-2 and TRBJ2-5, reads EAGVAQSPRYKIIEKRQSVAFWCNPISGHATLYWYQQILGQGPKLLIQFQNNGVVDDSQLPKDRFSAERLKGVDSTLKIQPAKLEDSAVYLCASSFGSRRETQYFGPGTRLLVL.

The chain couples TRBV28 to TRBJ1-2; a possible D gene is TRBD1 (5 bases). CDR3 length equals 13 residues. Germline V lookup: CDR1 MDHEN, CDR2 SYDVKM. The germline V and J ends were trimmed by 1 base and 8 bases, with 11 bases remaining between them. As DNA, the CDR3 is TGTGCCAGCAGTTTATCGGTAGGGGTGGGCTACACCTTC. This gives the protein CASSLSVGVGYTF.

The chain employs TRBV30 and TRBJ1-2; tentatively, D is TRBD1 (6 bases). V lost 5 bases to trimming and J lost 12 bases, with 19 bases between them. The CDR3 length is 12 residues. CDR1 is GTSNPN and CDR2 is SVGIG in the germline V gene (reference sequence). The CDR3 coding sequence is TGTGCCTGGGGGAACGGACAGCGGGGCCACACCTTC. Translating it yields CAWGNGQRGHTF.

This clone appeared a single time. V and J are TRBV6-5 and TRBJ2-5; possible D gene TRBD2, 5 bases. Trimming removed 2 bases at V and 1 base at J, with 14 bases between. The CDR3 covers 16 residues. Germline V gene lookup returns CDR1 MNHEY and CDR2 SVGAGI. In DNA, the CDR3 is TGTGCCAGCAGTTACACCCTGGGGAGTATCCAAGAGACCCAGTACTTC. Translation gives CASSYTLGSIQETQYF.

Here the CDR3 reads CASSLAGGDSQFF. The CDR3 nucleotides read TGTGCCAGCAGCTTAGCAGGGGGCGATTCGCAGTTCTTC. The chain links TRBV7-9 to TRBJ2-1; 7 nucleotides match TRBD1. Germline assignment: CDR1 SEHNR and CDR2 FQNEAQ (reference sequence). The V segment lost 0 bases and the J segment 12 bases; nucleotides outside the gene matches: 5. CDR3 length: 13 residues.

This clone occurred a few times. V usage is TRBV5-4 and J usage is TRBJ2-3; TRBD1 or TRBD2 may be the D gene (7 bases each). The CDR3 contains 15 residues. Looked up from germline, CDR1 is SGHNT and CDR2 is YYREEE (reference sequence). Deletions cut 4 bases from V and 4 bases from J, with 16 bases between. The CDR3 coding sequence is TGTGCCAGCAGCCGTGGACTAGGGGGCGCAGATACGCAGTATTTT. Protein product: CASSRGLGGADTQYF.

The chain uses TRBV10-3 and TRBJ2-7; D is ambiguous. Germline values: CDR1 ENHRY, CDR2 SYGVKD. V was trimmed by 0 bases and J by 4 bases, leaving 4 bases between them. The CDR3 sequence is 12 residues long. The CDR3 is CAISESRYEQYF. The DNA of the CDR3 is TGTGCCATCAGTGAGTCTCGGTACGAGCAGTACTTC.

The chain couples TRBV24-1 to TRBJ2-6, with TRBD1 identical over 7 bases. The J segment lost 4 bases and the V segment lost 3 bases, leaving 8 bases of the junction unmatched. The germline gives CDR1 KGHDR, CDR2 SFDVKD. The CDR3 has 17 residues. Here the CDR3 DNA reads TGTGCCACCAGTGATACAACAGGGGCGCGGGGGGCCAACGTCCTGACTTTC. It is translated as CATSDTTGARGANVLTF.

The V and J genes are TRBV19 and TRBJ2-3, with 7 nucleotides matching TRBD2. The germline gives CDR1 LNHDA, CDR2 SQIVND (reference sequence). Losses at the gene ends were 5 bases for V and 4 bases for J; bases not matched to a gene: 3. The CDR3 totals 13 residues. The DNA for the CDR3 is TGTGCCAGTAGTCGGGACTACGCAGATACGCAGTATTTT. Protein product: CASSRDYADTQYF. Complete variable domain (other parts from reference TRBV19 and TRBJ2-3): DGGITQSPKYLFRKEGQNVTLSCEQNLNHDAMYWYRQDPGQGLRLIYYSQIVNDFQKGDIAEGYSVSREKKESFPLTVTSAQKNPTAFYLCASSRDYADTQYFGPGTRLTVL.

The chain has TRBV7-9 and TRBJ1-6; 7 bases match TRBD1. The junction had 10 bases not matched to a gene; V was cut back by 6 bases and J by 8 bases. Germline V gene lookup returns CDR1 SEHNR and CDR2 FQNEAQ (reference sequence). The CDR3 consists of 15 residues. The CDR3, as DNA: TGTGCCAGCAGTCTGGAGGGGGCTCTAGATTCACCCCTCCACTTT. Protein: CASSLEGALDSPLHF.